The present TCR beta chain was sequenced within a study of blood T cell repertoires in COVID-19. In the study overall: From T cells, B-cell-depleted T cells, or PBMCs came the material, which was cDNA or gDNA.

The CDR3 is 14 residues long. V shed 4 bases and J shed 7 bases, with 14 bases lying between them. CDR1 and CDR2 (germline): SGHAT, FQNNGV. Original handling: Reference gene primer amplification in the assay estimated nucleated cell counts. Sequencing was performed with immunoSEQ multiplex PCR; in TCRdb, only in-frame clones are kept and a portion is missing. The DNA was the basis for D and trimming; V, J and clone size are from that table. This table holds approximately 300,000 clones, 89% found once. This clone was seen just once. The sequence was obtained from a man between 18 and 35 years old who had recovered from COVID-19. The chain uses TRBV11-2 and TRBJ2-1; a possible D gene is TRBD2 (6 bases). Sequencing was carried out using peripheral blood. In DNA form, the CDR3 reads TGTGCCAGCAGCTGGGGGAATAGCGGTAATGAGCAGTTCTTC. It is translated as CASSWGNSGNEQFF.